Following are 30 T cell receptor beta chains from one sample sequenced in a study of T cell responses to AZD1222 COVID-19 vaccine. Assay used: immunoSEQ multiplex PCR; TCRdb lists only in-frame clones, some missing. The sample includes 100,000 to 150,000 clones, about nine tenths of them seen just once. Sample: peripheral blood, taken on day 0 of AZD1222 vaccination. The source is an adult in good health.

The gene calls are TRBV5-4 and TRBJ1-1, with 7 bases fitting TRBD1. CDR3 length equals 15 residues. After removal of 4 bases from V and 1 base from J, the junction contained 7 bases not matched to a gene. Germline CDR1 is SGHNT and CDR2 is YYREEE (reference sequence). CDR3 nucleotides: TGTGCCAGCAGCCCCTGGGACAGCCAGAACACTGAAGCTTTCTTT. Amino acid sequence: CASSPWDSQNTEAFF. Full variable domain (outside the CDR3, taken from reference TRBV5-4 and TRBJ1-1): ETGVTQSPTHLIKTRGQQVTLRCSSQSGHNTVSWYQQALGQGPQFIFQYYREEENGRGNFPPRFSGLQFPNYSSELNVNALELDDSALYLCASSPWDSQNTEAFFGQGTRLTVV.

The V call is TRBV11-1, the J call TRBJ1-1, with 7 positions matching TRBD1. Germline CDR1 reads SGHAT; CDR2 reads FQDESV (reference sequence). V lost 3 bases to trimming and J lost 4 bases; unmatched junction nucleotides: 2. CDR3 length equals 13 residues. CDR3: CASSFTGATEAFF. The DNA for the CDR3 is TGTGCCAGCAGCTTCACAGGGGCCACTGAAGCTTTCTTT.

In DNA, the CDR3 is TGTGCGGGGGGACAGGGAGTTACGAAACTGTTTTTT. Translated, it gives CAGGQGVTKLFF. The V call is TRBV30, the J call TRBJ1-4; 9 nucleotides agree with TRBD1. This CDR3 spans 12 amino acids. The germline V gene encodes CDR1 GTSNPN and CDR2 SVGIG (reference sequence).

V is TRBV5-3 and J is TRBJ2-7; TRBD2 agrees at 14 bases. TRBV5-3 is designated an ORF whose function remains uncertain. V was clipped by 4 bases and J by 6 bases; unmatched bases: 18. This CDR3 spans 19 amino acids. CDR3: CARSRGLAGGTSLIVEQYF. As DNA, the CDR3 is TGTGCCAGAAGCCGCGGACTAGCGGGAGGTACCAGCTTAATCGTCGAGCAGTACTTC.

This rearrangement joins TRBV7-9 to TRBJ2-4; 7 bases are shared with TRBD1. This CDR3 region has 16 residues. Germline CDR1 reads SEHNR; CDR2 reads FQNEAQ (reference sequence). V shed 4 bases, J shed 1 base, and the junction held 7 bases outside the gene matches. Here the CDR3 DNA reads TGTGCCAGCAGCTCCGGACAGGATTCCGCCAAAAACATTCAGTACTTC. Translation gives CASSSGQDSAKNIQYF.

The CDR3 sequence is CASSLGLTSQYF. The CDR3, as DNA: TGTGCCAGCAGTCTAGGACTGACCTCCCAGTACTTC. The chain employs TRBV28 and TRBJ2-5; D is perhaps TRBD2 (5 bases). The CDR3 is made up of 12 amino acids. Germline CDR1 is MDHEN and CDR2 is SYDVKM. V lost 5 bases, J lost 9 bases, and 13 bases lay in between. Using reference TRBV28 and TRBJ2-5 for the parts outside the CDR3, the full variable domain is DVKVTQSSRYLVKRTGEKVFLECVQDMDHENMFWYRQDPGLGLRLIYFSYDVKMKEKGDIPEGYSVSREKKERFSLILESASTNQTSMYLCASSLGLTSQYFGPGTRLLVL.

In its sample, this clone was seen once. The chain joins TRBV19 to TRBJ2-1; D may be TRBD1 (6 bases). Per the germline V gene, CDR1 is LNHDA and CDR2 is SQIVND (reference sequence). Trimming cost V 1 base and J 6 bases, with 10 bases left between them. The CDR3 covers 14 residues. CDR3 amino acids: CASSIVGASNEQFF. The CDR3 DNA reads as TGTGCCAGTAGTATAGTGGGGGCTAGCAATGAGCAGTTCTTC. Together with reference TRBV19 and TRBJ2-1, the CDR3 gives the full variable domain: DGGITQSPKYLFRKEGQNVTLSCEQNLNHDAMYWYRQDPGQGLRLIYYSQIVNDFQKGDIAEGYSVSREKKESFPLTVTSAQKNPTAFYLCASSIVGASNEQFFGPGTRLTVL.

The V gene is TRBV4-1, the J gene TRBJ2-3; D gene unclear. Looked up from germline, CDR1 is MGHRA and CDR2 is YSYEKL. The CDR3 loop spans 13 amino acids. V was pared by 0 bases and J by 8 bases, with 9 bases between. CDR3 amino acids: CASSQDPVPTQYF. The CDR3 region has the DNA TGCGCCAGCAGCCAAGATCCGGTTCCTACGCAGTATTTT.

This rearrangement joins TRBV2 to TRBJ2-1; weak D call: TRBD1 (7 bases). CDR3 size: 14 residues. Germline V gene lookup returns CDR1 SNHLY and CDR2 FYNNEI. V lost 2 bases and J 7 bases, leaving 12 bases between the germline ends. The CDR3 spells CASSENRGGNEQFF. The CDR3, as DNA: TGTGCCAGCAGTGAAAACAGGGGAGGTAATGAGCAGTTCTTC.

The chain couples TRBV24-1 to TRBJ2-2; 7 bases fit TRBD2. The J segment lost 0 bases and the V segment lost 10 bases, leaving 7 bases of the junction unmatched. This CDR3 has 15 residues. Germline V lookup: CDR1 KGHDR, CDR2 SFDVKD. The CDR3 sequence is CATGVGGANTGELFF. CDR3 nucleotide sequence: TGTGCCACAGGAGTTGGGGGGGCGAACACCGGGGAGCTGTTTTTT.

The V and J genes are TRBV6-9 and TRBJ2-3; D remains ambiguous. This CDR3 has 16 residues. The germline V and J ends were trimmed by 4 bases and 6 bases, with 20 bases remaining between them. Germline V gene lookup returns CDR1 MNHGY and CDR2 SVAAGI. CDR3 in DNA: TGTGCCAGCAGTTCAAAAGTCCCTGGATGGATGGATACGCAGTATTTT. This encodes CASSSKVPGWMDTQYF.

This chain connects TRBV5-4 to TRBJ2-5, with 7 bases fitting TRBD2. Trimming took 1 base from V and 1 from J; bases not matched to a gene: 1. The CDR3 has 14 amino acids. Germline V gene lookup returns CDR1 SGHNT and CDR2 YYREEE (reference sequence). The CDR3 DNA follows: TGTGCCAGCAGCTTGAGGGAGGGCCAAGAGACCCAGTACTTC. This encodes CASSLREGQETQYF.

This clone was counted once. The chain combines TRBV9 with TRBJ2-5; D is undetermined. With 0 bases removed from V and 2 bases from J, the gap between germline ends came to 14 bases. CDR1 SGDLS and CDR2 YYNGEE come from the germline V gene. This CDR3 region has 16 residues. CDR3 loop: CASSVEDGQTQETQYF. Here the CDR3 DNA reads TGTGCCAGCAGCGTAGAAGACGGGCAGACACAAGAGACCCAGTACTTC.

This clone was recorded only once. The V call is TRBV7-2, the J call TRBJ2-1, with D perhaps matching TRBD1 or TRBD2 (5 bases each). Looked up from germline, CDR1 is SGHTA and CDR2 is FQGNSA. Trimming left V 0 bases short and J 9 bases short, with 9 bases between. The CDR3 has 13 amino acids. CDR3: CASSLALGREQFF. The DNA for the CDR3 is TGTGCCAGCAGCTTAGCGCTGGGACGTGAGCAGTTCTTC.

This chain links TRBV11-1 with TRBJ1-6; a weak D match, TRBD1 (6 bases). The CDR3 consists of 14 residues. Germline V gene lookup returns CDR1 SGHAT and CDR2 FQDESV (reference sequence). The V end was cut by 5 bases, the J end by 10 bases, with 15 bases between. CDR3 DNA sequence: TGTGCCAGCAGCCGGGACAAAAGAGGATCACCCCTCCACTTT. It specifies CASSRDKRGSPLHF.

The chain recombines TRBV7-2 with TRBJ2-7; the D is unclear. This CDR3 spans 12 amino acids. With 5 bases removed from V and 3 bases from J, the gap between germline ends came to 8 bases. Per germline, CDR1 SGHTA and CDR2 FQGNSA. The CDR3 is CASSLLFYEQYF. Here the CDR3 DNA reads TGTGCCAGCAGCCTGCTGTTCTACGAGCAGTACTTC.

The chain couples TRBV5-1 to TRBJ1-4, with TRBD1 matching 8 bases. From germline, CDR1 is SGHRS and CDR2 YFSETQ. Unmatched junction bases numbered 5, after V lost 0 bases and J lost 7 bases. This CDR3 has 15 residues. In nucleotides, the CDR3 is TGCGCCAGCAGCTTGGGGACAGGGTATGGTGAAAAACTGTTTTTT. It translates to CASSLGTGYGEKLFF.

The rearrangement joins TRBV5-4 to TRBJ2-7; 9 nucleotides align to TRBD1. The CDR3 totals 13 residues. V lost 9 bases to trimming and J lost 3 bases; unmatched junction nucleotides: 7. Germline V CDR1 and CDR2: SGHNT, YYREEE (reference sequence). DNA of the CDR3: TGTGCCACACAACAGGGGGCGGTCTACGAGCAGTACTTC. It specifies CATQQGAVYEQYF.

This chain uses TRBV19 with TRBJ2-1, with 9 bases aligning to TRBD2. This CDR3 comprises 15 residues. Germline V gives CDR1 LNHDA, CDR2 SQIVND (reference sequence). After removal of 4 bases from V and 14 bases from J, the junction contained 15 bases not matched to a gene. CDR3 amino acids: CASSNPGSAGGRKFF. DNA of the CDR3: TGTGCCAGTAGTAACCCTGGCAGCGCGGGAGGGCGAAAGTTCTTC.

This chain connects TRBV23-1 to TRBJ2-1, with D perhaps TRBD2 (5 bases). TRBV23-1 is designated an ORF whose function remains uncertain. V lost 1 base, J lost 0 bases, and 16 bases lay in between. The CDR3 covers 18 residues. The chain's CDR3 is CASSQFPPLANSYNEQFF. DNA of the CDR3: TGCGCCAGCAGTCAATTCCCCCCCCTAGCAAACTCCTACAATGAGCAGTTCTTC.

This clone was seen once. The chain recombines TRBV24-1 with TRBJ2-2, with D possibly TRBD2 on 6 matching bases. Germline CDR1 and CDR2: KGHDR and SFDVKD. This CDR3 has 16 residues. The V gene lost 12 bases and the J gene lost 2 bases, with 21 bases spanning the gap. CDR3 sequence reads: CASGSTAGPNTGELFF. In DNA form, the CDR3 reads TGTGCCTCCGGCAGTACCGCGGGACCTAACACCGGGGAGCTGTTTTTT.

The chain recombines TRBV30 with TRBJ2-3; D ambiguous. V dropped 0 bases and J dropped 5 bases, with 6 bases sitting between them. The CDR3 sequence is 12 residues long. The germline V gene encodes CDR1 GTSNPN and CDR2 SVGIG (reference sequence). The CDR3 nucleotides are TGTGCCTGGAGTGTATGGTTAGATACGCAGTATTTT. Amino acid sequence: CAWSVWLDTQYF.

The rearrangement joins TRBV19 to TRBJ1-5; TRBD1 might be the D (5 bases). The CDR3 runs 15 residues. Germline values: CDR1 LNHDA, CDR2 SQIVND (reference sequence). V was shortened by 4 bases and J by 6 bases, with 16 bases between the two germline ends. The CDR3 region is CASSTPGAGVQPQHF. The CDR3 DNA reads TGTGCCAGTAGTACACCTGGGGCTGGGGTTCAGCCCCAGCATTTT. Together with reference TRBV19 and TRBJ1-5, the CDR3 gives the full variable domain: DGGITQSPKYLFRKEGQNVTLSCEQNLNHDAMYWYRQDPGQGLRLIYYSQIVNDFQKGDIAEGYSVSREKKESFPLTVTSAQKNPTAFYLCASSTPGAGVQPQHFGDGTRLSIL.

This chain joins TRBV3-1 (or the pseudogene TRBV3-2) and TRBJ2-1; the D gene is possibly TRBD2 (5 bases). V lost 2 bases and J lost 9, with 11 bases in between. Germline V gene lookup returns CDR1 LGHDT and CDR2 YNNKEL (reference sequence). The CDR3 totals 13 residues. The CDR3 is CASSQKGAREQFF. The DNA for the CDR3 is TGTGCCAGCAGCCAAAAGGGAGCCCGTGAGCAGTTCTTC.

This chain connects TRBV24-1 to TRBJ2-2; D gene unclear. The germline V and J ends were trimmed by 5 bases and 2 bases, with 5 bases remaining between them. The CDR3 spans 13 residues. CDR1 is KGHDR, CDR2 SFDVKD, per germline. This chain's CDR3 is CATSVSNTGELFF. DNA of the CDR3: TGTGCCACCAGTGTTTCCAACACCGGGGAGCTGTTTTTT.

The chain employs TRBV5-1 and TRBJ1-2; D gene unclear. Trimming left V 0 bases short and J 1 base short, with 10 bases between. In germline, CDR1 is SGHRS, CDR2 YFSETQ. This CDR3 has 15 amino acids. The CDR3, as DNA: TGCGCCAGCAGCTTGGCCTTGAGTGATAACTATGGCTACACCTTC. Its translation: CASSLALSDNYGYTF.

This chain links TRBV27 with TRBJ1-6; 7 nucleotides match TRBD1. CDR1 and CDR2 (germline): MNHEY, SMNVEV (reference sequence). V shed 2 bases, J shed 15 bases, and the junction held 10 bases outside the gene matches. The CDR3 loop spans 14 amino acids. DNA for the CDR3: TGTGCCAGCAGTTTAGGGACAGTTGGCGTTCACCTCCACTTT. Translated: CASSLGTVGVHLHF.

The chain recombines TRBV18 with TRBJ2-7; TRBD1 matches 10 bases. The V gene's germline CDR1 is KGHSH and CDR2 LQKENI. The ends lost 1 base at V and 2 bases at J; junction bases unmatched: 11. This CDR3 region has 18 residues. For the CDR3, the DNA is TGTGCCAGCTCACCACAAGGGACAGGGGCGGGACGGACCTACGAGCAGTACTTC. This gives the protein CASSPQGTGAGRTYEQYF.

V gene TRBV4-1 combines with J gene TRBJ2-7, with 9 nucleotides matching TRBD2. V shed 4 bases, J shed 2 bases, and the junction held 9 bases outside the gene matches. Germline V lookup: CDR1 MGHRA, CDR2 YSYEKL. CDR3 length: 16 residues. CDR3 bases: TGCGCCAGCAGCCTGATGGCGGGAGGGCGAGCCTACGAGCAGTACTTC. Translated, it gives CASSLMAGGRAYEQYF.

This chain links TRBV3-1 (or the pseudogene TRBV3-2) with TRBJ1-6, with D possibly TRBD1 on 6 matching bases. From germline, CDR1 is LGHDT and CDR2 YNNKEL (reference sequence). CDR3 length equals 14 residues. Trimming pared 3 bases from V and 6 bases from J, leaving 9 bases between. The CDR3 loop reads CASSHTDSNSPLHF. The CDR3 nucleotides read TGTGCCAGCAGCCACACGGACAGTAATTCACCCCTCCACTTT.